Below are 20 T cell receptor beta chains sequenced from a single sample in a study of cytomegalovirus exposure and HLA in healthy donors. The PCR ran on 60 Vbeta and 13 Jbeta primers. Sequencing was performed with immunoSEQ multiplex PCR; in TCRdb, only in-frame clones are kept and a portion is missing. The sample carries 150,000 to 200,000 clones, approximately 70% recorded once. The specimen sequenced was PBMCs. The origin of the receptors is a man aged 40-55 years in good health and CMV-seropositive.

The chain couples TRBV30 to TRBJ2-7; the D gene is possibly TRBD2 (5 bases). The CDR3 runs 13 residues. Germline lookup yields CDR1 GTSNPN and CDR2 SVGIG (reference sequence). V lost 2 bases and J 6 bases, leaving 14 bases between the germline ends. The CDR3 DNA is TGTGCCTGGAGTTTAGCCCGCCGGGGCGAGCAGTACTTC. As protein: CAWSLARRGEQYF.

The J gene is TRBJ1-1, the V gene TRBV5-1; no definite D call. V lost 0 bases to trimming and J lost 3 bases, with 12 bases between them. CDR1 SGHRS and CDR2 YFSETQ come from the germline V gene. The CDR3 loop spans 15 amino acids. CDR3 amino acids: CASSLGLSLDTEAFF. The CDR3 region has the DNA TGCGCCAGCAGCTTGGGCCTGAGTTTGGACACTGAAGCTTTCTTT.

V usage is TRBV5-8 and J usage is TRBJ2-1, with TRBD2 matching over 10 bases. This CDR3 spans 17 amino acids. The germline V gene has CDR1 SGHTS and CDR2 YDEGEE. V shed 0 bases and J 2 bases; nucleotides not matched to a gene: 5. CDR3 region: CASSLAWGTSAYNEQFF. CDR3 sequence (DNA): TGTGCCAGCAGCTTGGCTTGGGGGACTAGCGCCTACAATGAGCAGTTCTTC.

The genes are TRBV30 and TRBJ1-2; unclear D gene. CDR1 GTSNPN and CDR2 SVGIG come from the germline V gene (reference sequence). V lost 4 bases, J lost 7 bases, and 22 bases lay in between. This CDR3 is built from 15 residues. CDR3 sequence: CAWNLIRHFDRGYTF. The CDR3 nucleotides are TGTGCCTGGAATCTCATCCGACATTTTGATCGTGGCTACACCTTC.

This sequence joins TRBV9 and TRBJ1-4; D possibly corresponds to TRBD1 (5 bases). This CDR3 is built from 14 residues. V lost 0 bases and J lost 7, with 10 bases in between. CDR1 and CDR2 (germline): SGDLS, YYNGEE. The CDR3 region is CASSVDLGGEKLFF. The CDR3 coding sequence is TGTGCCAGCAGCGTAGATCTCGGGGGTGAAAAACTGTTTTTT.

CDR3 bases: TGTGCCAGCAGCCAAGATGCAGGGGGCGAAGCTTTCTTT. Its translation is CASSQDAGGEAFF. The J gene is TRBJ1-1, the V gene TRBV4-2; TRBD1 agrees at 8 bases. The CDR3 runs 13 residues. The V and J ends lost 0 bases and 8 bases, in that order; junction bases with no gene match: 2. CDR1 LGHNA and CDR2 YNFKEQ come from the germline V gene.

V usage is TRBV30 and J usage is TRBJ2-1; D uncertain. This CDR3 spans 15 amino acids. Germline V lookup: CDR1 GTSNPN, CDR2 SVGIG (reference sequence). Trimming took off 0 bases at V and 4 bases at J, with 13 bases between the two ends. The CDR3 DNA is TGTGCCTGGAGTGTACGGTCGGCAGGTTACAATGAGCAGTTCTTC. This codes for CAWSVRSAGYNEQFF.

This clone was seen a handful of times. This chain joins TRBV29-1 and TRBJ2-1; possible D gene TRBD2, 7 bases. Germline V gene data show CDR1 as SQVTM and CDR2 as ANQGSEA. This CDR3 region has 15 residues. With 7 bases removed from V and 2 bases from J, the gap between germline ends came to 18 bases. The CDR3 nucleotides are TGCAGCGCCCCTCGGGCGGGGGCAACCTACAATGAGCAGTTCTTC. Its translation is CSAPRAGATYNEQFF.

The chain combines TRBV5-1 with TRBJ1-2; tentative D call: TRBD1 (6 bases). CDR1 and CDR2 from the germline V gene are SGHRS and YFSETQ. Trimming took 4 bases from V and 4 from J, leaving 17 bases between them. The CDR3 consists of 15 residues. CDR3 loop: CASSPRQVTGYGYTF. For the CDR3, the DNA is TGCGCCAGCAGCCCAAGACAGGTTACGGGCTATGGCTACACCTTC.

The chain joins TRBV19 to TRBJ1-4; 8 bases are a match to TRBD1. V shed 6 bases and J 8 bases; nucleotides not matched to a gene: 8. Per germline, CDR1 LNHDA and CDR2 SQIVND (reference sequence). This CDR3 has 14 residues. CDR3 DNA: TGTGCCAGTAGGACAGGACAGGGTCGAGAAAAACTGTTTTTT. Its protein is CASRTGQGREKLFF.

This chain connects TRBV9 to TRBJ2-7, with 10 bases fitting TRBD2. From germline, CDR1 is SGDLS and CDR2 YYNGEE. The CDR3 covers 15 residues. J lost 2 bases, V lost 4 bases, and 6 bases had no gene match. CDR3 in DNA: TGTGCCAGCAGCTACCTAGCGGGGGCCACCTACGAGCAGTACTTC. Protein: CASSYLAGATYEQYF.

This clone was seen a few times. The chain carries TRBV4-2 and TRBJ2-3; 12 nucleotides match TRBD2. This CDR3 comprises 15 residues. Germline V gene lookup returns CDR1 LGHNA and CDR2 YNFKEQ. V dropped 6 bases and J dropped 2; count of bases not matched to a gene: 3. CDR3 sequence reads: CASRLAGGDTDTQYF. In nucleotides, the CDR3 is TGTGCCAGCAGACTAGCGGGGGGCGACACAGATACGCAGTATTTT.

This clone was picked up one time. This chain uses TRBV7-2 with TRBJ2-5, with a tentative D call TRBD1 (6 bases). In germline, CDR1 is SGHTA, CDR2 FQGNSA. The CDR3 length is 14 residues. V was pared by 1 base and J by 3 bases, with 9 bases between. For the CDR3, the DNA is TGTGCCAGCAGCTTAGGGGGGCACGAAGAGACCCAGTACTTC. Residues: CASSLGGHEETQYF. The full variable domain, completed using reference TRBV7-2 and TRBJ2-5, is GAGVSQSPSNKVTEKGKDVELRCDPISGHTALYWYRQSLGQGLEFLIYFQGNSAPDKSGLPSDRFSAERTGGSVSTLTIQRTQQEDSAVYLCASSLGGHEETQYFGPGTRLLVL.

This chain links TRBV4-2 with TRBJ2-1, with 7 bases matching TRBD1. The germline V gene encodes CDR1 LGHNA and CDR2 YNFKEQ. The CDR3 covers 16 residues. V lost 0 bases to trimming and J lost 7 bases; unmatched junction nucleotides: 9. Here the CDR3 reads CASSQERQGSENEQFF. The CDR3 DNA sequence: TGTGCCAGCAGCCAAGAGAGACAGGGCTCGGAAAATGAGCAGTTCTTC.

The V and J genes are TRBV28 and TRBJ1-2; maybe TRBD1 (5 bases). The CDR3 is 12 amino acids. Deletions cut 2 bases from V and 8 bases from J, with 9 bases between. Germline-derived CDR1 and CDR2 are MDHEN and SYDVKM. The CDR3 region has the DNA TGTGCCAGCAGTTTAAGGGGCGGCGGCTACACCTTC. This translates into CASSLRGGGYTF.

V is TRBV19 and J is TRBJ1-5, with 7 bases fitting TRBD1. Germline assignment: CDR1 LNHDA and CDR2 SQIVND (reference sequence). Trimming removed 6 bases from V and 0 bases from J; junction bases left unmatched: 14. The CDR3 spans 18 residues. CDR3 DNA: TGTGCCAGTAGACCGTACGGGACAGAATTTTATAGCAATCAGCCCCAGCATTTT. Protein sequence: CASRPYGTEFYSNQPQHF. Filled out from reference TRBV19 and TRBJ1-5, the complete variable domain reads DGGITQSPKYLFRKEGQNVTLSCEQNLNHDAMYWYRQDPGQGLRLIYYSQIVNDFQKGDIAEGYSVSREKKESFPLTVTSAQKNPTAFYLCASRPYGTEFYSNQPQHFGDGTRLSIL.

The table lists this clone with a count of one. This chain joins TRBV14 and TRBJ2-5, with 8 nucleotides matching TRBD1. The V and J ends lost 4 bases and 4 bases, in that order; junction bases with no gene match: 5. Germline CDR1 and CDR2: SGHDN and FVKESK. The CDR3 consists of 14 residues. CDR3 nucleotides: TGTGCCAGCAGCCTGACAGGGGTCAGAGAGACCCAGTACTTC. Translated, it gives CASSLTGVRETQYF.

The gene calls are TRBV2 and TRBJ2-2, with TRBD1 matching 11 bases. The CDR3 loop spans 14 amino acids. After removal of 8 bases from V and 7 bases from J, the junction contained 6 bases not matched to a gene. CDR1 and CDR2 (germline): SNHLY, FYNNEI. CDR3 protein: CASAWTGGNGELFF. The CDR3 coding sequence is TGTGCCAGCGCCTGGACAGGGGGCAACGGGGAGCTGTTTTTT.

This clone was observed once. The chain carries TRBV30 and TRBJ2-3, with TRBD2 matching over 8 bases. Losses at the gene ends were 1 base for V and 5 bases for J; bases not matched to a gene: 5. CDR3 size: 14 residues. Germline V lookup: CDR1 GTSNPN, CDR2 SVGIG (reference sequence). In DNA form, the CDR3 reads TGTGCCTGGAGTGCGACGGGGGGGGGAGATACGCAGTATTTT. Its translation: CAWSATGGGDTQYF.

The V gene is TRBV2, the J gene TRBJ1-6; tentatively, D is TRBD1 (6 bases). Trimming stripped 6 bases from V and 9 bases from J, with 18 bases between. Germline CDR1 is SNHLY and CDR2 is FYNNEI. This CDR3 comprises 15 residues. In DNA form, the CDR3 reads TGTGCCAGCAGGATCACGGGGCAGGGGTTTTCACCCCTCCACTTT. Protein sequence: CASRITGQGFSPLHF.